The text below deals with one T cell receptor beta chain. The antigen is not known. Terminally differentiated effector memory CD45RA+ cells were left out of the naive CD8 fraction, which was CD45RO-negative and positively selected for CCR7. CDR3 length: 14 amino acids. V was pared by 4 bases and J by 7 bases, with 10 bases of the junction left unmatched. Germline V gene sequence: CDR1 LGHNA, CDR2 YSLEER. These data belong to a study of shared clonotypes between healthy human individuals. Study-level results: The genetic and exposure-history diversity represented was limited by few donors. Naive CD4 clonotype sharing across a few donors was around 5%. Memory subsets generally showed lower estimated richness than naive subsets.

The study ran the assay at deep level. TCRdb's table, derived via immunoSEQ multiplex PCR, lists solely in-frame clones and lacks some. The sample has some 2,000,000 clones; roughly 94% are singletons. This TCR was recovered from a man younger than 35 in good health. Sequenced material: naive CD8+ T cells sorted from blood. This chain connects TRBV4-3 to TRBJ2-7; the match to TRBD1 covers 7 bases. The chain's CDR3 is CASSPRQGRGEQYF. The CDR3 DNA follows: TGCGCCAGCAGCCCCAGACAGGGCCGCGGGGAGCAGTACTTC.